This TCR beta chain was captured by sequencing in a study of blood T cell repertoires in COVID-19. Libraries were prepared by immunoSEQ multiplex PCR; TCRdb keeps only in-frame clonotypes and omits some of them. The sample shows about 55,000 clones, over 75% of them seen only once. In germline, CDR1 is LGHNA, CDR2 YSLEER. The junction had 9 bases not matched to a gene; V was cut back by 2 bases and J by 5 bases. This CDR3 is built from 18 residues. This TCR was sampled from a human donor in a cohort sampled during active COVID-19. Sequenced material: peripheral blood. The chain is built from TRBV4-3 and TRBJ2-2; 12 bases fit TRBD1. CDR3 DNA sequence: TGCGCCAGCAGCCAACTGACCCCGGGACAGGGGGCGACCGGGGAGCTGTTTTTT. Translating gives CASSQLTPGQGATGELFF.